This paragraph covers one T cell receptor beta chain sequence. The sample originates from a study of long-term antiretroviral therapy in people with HIV. Version v3.0 of the immunoSEQ assay was performed at survey level. Profiled with immunoSEQ multiplex PCR; TCRdb holds only in-frame clones, not every one. The sample holds approximately 24,000 clones, 60% to 80% seen once. From germline, CDR1 is SNHLY and CDR2 FYNNEI. V lost 4 bases to trimming and J lost 2 bases; unmatched junction nucleotides: 4. CDR3 length equals 15 residues. The chain recombines TRBV2 with TRBJ2-2; 7 bases map to TRBD1. The TCR originated in a man aged 25-45 years with HIV. Here the sequenced sample was unsorted PBMCs, taken 2.1 years after starting antiretroviral therapy. CDR3 region: CASSARTGNTGELFF. DNA for the CDR3: TGTGCCAGCAGTGCCCGGACAGGCAACACCGGGGAGCTGTTTTTT.